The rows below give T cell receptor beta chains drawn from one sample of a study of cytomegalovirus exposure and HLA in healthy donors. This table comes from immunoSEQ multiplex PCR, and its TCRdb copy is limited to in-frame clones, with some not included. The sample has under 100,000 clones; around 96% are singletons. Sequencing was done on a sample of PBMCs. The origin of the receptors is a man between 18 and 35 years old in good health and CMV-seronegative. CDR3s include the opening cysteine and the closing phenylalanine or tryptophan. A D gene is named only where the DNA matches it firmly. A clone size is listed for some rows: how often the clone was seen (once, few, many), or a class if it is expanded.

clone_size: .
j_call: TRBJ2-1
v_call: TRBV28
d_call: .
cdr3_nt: TGTGCCAGCAGCTTCGGGATCAACAATGAGCAGTTCTTC
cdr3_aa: CASSFGINNEQFF

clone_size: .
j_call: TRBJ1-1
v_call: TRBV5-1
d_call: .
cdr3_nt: TGCGCCAGCAGCTCGGACAGTGGTGCCGCTGAAGCTTTCTTT
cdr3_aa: CASSSDSGAAEAFF

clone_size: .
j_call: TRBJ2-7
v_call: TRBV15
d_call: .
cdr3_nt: TGTGCCACCAGCAGAGAGATAGGGAGCTACGAGCAGTACTTC
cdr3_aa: CATSREIGSYEQYF

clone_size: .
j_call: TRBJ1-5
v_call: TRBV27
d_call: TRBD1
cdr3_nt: TGTGCCAGCAGTTTAAGGCCCGGGACAGGGGCTCAGCCCCAGCATTTT
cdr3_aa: CASSLRPGTGAQPQHF

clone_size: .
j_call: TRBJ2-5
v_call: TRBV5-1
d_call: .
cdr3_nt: TGCGCCAGCAGCTTTAGTCCGCAAGAGACCCAGTACTTC
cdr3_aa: CASSFSPQETQYF

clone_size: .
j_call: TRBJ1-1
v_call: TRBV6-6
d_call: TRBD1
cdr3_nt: TGTGCCAGCAGTCTTCCCGGGACAGGGGGCAACACTGAAGCTTTCTTT
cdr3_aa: CASSLPGTGGNTEAFF

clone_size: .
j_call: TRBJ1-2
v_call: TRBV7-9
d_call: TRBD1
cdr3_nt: TGTGCCAGCAGCTTATTTGGGCAGGGGGCCGACTATGGCTACACCTTC
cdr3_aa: CASSLFGQGADYGYTF

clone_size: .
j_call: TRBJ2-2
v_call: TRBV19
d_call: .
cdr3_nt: TGTGCCAGTCGGGAGCAGGGCAGCACCGGGGAGCTGTTTTTT
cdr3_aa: CASREQGSTGELFF

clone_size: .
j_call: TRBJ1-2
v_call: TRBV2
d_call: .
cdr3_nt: TGTGCCAGCAGCGGGTTTGGACTACGAAACTATGGCTACACCTTC
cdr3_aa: CASSGFGLRNYGYTF

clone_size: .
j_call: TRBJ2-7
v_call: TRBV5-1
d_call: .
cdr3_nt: TGCGCCAGCACTCCACCCCCCCCGATTACAGGGAAAAGTTACGAGCAGTACTTC
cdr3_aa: CASTPPPPITGKSYEQYF

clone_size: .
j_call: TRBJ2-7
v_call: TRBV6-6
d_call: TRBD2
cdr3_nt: TGTGCCAGCAGTTACGCGGCTAGCGGGAGCTACGAGCAGTACTTC
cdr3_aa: CASSYAASGSYEQYF

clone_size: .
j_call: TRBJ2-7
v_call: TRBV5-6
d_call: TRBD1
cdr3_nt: TGTGCCAGCAGCAGATCATACAGGGGGCTGTACGAGCAGTACTTC
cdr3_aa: CASSRSYRGLYEQYF

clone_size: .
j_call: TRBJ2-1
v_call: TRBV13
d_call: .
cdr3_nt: TGTGCCAGCAGCTCCGGGACTCTACACAATGAGCAGTTCTTC
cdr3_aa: CASSSGTLHNEQFF

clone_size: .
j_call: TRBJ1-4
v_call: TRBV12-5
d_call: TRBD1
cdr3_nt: TGTGCTAGTGGTTTGATCCGGGACAGGGGGAATGAAAAACTGTTTTTT
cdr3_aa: CASGLIRDRGNEKLFF

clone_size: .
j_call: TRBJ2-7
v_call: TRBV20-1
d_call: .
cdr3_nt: TGCAGTGCTAACGGGGCCTACGAGCAGTACTTC
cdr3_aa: CSANGAYEQYF

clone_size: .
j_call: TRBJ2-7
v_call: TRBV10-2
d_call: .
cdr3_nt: TGCGCCAGCAGTGAACCGCGGGGAGGCTCCTACGAGCAGTACTTC
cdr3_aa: CASSEPRGGSYEQYF

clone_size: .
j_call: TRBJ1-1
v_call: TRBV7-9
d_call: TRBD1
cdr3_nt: TGTGCCAGCAGGGTCGATCCGGGACAGGGACAAGGCACTGAAGCTTTCTTT
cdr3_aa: CASRVDPGQGQGTEAFF

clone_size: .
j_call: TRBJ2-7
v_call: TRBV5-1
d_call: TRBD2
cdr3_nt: TGCGCCAGCAGCGAGGTACTAGCGGGACAATTAACCTACGAGCAGTACTTC
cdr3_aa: CASSEVLAGQLTYEQYF

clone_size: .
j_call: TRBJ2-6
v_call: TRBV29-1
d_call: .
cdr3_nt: TGCAGCGTTGAAGATCGGGATAGTCTCTCCTCTGGGGCCAACGTCCTGACTTTC
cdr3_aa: CSVEDRDSLSSGANVLTF

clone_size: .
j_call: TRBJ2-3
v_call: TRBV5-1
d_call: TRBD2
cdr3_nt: TGCGCCAGCAGCTTGGTGGCGGGAGGTGCAGATACGCAGTATTTT
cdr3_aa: CASSLVAGGADTQYF

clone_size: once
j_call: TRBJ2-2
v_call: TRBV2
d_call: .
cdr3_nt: TGTGCCAGCAATCGACAGGCGATAACCGGGGAGCTGTTTTTT
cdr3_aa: CASNRQAITGELFF

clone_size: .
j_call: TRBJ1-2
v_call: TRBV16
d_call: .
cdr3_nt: TGTGCCAGCAGCCCGGACCTCACGGGGGGCTACACCTTC
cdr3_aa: CASSPDLTGGYTF

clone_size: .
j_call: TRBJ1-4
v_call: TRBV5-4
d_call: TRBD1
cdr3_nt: TGTGCCCTGAAGGACAGGGCCAAAGAAAAACTGTTTTTT
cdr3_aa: CALKDRAKEKLFF

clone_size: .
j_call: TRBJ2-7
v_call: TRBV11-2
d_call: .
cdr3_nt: TGTGCCAGCAGCTTAGAGAGACAGTTACCCTACGAGCAGTACTTC
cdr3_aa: CASSLERQLPYEQYF

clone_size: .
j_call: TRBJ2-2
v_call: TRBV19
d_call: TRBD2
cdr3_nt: TGTGCCAGTAGTCACGGACTAGCGGGAAACACCGGGGAGCTGTTTTTT
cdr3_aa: CASSHGLAGNTGELFF

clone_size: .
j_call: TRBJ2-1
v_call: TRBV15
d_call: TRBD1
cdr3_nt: TGTGCCACCAGCAGTGGGAACAGGGGGCTCAACAATGAGCAGTTCTTC
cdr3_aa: CATSSGNRGLNNEQFF

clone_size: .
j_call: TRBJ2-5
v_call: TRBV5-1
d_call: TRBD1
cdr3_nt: TGCGCCAGCAGCTGGAGGACAGGGGGGGAGACCCAGTACTTC
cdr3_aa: CASSWRTGGETQYF

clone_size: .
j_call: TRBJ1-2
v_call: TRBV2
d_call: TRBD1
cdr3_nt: TGTGCCAGCGGAGGACAGGGCTATGGCTACACCTTC
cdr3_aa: CASGGQGYGYTF

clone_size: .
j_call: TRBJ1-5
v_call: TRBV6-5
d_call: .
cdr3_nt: TGTGCCAGCAGGCTCTATATCAATCAGCCCCAGCATTTT
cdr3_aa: CASRLYINQPQHF

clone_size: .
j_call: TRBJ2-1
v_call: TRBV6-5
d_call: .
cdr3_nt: TGTGCCAGCAGTTGGGGCGGGAAGGTGAATGAGCAGTTCTTC
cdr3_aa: CASSWGGKVNEQFF

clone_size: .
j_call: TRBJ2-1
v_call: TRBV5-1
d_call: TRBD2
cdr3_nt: TGCGCCAGCCGTACCTCGACTAGCGAGTACAATGAGCAGTTCTTC
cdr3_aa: CASRTSTSEYNEQFF

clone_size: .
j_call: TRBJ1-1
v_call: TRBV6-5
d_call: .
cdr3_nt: TGTGCCAGCTCCCGGGGAGACACTGAAGCTTTCTTT
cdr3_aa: CASSRGDTEAFF

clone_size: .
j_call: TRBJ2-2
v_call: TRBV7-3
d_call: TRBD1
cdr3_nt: TGTGCCAGCAGCTTGGACAGGCTTCACACCGGGGAGCTGTTTTTT
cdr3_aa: CASSLDRLHTGELFF

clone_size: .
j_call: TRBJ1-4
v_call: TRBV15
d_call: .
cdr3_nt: TGTGCCACCAGCAGAGGGACAGTTAATGAAAAACTGTTTTTT
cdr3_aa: CATSRGTVNEKLFF

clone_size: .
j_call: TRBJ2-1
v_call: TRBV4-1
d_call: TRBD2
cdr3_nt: TGCGCCAGCAGCCAAGATACGAGCGGGAGGGCCTCAGACAATGAGCAGTTCTTC
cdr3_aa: CASSQDTSGRASDNEQFF

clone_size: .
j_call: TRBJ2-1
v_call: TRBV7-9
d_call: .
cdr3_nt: TGTGCCAGCAGCCCAACTAGCTTCTATGAGCAGTTCTTC
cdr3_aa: CASSPTSFYEQFF

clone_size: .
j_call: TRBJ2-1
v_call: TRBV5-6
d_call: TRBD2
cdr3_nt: TGTGCCAGCAGCTTTGCGGGGGGGAACAATGAGCAGTTCTTC
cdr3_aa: CASSFAGGNNEQFF

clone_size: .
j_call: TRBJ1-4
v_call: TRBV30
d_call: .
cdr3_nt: TGTGCCTGGACTAGGGGGACTAATGAAAAACTGTTTTTT
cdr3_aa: CAWTRGTNEKLFF

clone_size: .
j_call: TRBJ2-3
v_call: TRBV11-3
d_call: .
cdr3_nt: TGTGCCAGCAGCTTAGGTTACTCGGATACGCAGTATTTT
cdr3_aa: CASSLGYSDTQYF

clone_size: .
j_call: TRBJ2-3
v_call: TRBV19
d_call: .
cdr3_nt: TGTGCCAGTAGGGCCACAGATACGCAGTATTTT
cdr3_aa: CASRATDTQYF

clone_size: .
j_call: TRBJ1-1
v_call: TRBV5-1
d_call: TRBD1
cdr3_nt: TGCGCCAGCAGCTTGGCCGGGACAGACTCGGCTTTCTTT
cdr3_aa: CASSLAGTDSAFF

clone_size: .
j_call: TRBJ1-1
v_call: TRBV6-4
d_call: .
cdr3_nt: TGTGCCAGCAGTAGGGAGGCGAACACTGAAGCTTTCTTT
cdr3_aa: CASSREANTEAFF

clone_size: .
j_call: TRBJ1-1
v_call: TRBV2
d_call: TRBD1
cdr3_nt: TGTGCCAGCAGTGATGGGACAGGGGTTCTTGTGGCTTTCTTT
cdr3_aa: CASSDGTGVLVAFF

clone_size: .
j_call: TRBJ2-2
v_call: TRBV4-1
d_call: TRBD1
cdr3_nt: TGCGCCAGCCGGGACAGGGACGAGTTTGACACCGGGGAGCTGTTTTTT
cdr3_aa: CASRDRDEFDTGELFF

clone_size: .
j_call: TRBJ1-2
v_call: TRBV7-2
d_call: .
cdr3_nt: TGTGCCAGCAGCTTAGAAATAGGGGACTATGGCTACACCTTC
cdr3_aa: CASSLEIGDYGYTF

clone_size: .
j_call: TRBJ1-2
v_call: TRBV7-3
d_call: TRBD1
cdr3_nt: TGTGCCAGCAGCTCCCAGGGGGCTGGGGATGGCTACACCTTC
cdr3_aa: CASSSQGAGDGYTF

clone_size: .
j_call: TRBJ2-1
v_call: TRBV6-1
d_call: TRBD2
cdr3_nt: TGTGCCAGCATAGAGCGGGAGGGCCGGTACAATGAGCAGTTCTTC
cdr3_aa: CASIEREGRYNEQFF

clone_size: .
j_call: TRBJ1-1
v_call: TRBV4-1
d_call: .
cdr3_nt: TGCGCCAGCAGCCAAGCTACAGGGTACACTGAAGCTTTCTTT
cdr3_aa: CASSQATGYTEAFF

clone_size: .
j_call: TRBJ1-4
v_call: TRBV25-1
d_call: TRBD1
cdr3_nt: TGTGCCAGCAGTGAATCCGACAGGGGGGACGAAAAACTGTTTTTT
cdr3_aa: CASSESDRGDEKLFF

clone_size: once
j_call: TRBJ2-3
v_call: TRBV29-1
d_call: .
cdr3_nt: TGCAGCGTTGGACGGGACTCTGGCGGAGATACGCAGTATTTT
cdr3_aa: CSVGRDSGGDTQYF

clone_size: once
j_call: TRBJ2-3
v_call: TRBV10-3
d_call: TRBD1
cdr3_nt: TGTGCCATCAGGGCTGGGGGACAGGGGTTCACAGATACGCAGTATTTT
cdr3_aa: CAIRAGGQGFTDTQYF

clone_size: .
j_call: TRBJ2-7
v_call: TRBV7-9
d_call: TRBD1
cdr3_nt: TGTGCCAGCAGCACGGGACAGGGAGCCCACGAGCAGTACTTC
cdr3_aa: CASSTGQGAHEQYF

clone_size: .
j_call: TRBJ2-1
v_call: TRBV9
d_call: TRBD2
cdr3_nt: TGTGCCAGCAGCGCCTCCCCTTCGACGGGAGGGCCCCTCAATGAGCAGTTCTTC
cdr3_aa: CASSASPSTGGPLNEQFF

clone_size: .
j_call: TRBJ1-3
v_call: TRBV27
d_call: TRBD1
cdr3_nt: TGTGCCAGCAGTCCGGACAGGCCCTCCCGGGGAAACACCATATATTTT
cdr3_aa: CASSPDRPSRGNTIYF

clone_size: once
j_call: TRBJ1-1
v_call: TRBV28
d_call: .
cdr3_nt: TGTGCCACTATACCCCCGGGAACTGAAGCTTTCTTT
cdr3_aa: CATIPPGTEAFF

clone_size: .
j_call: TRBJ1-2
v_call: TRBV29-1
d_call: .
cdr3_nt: TGCAGCGCGGAGACTAACTATGGCTACACCTTC
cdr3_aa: CSAETNYGYTF

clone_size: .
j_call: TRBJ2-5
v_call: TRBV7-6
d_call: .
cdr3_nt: TGTGCCAGCAGTCCGTCAGAGACCCAGTACTTC
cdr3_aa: CASSPSETQYF

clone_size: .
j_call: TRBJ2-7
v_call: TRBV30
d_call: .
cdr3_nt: TGTGCCTGGAGTATCCCGTTCCAGCGGGCCTACGAGCAGTACTTC
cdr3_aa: CAWSIPFQRAYEQYF

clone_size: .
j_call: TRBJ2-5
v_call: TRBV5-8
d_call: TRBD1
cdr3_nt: TGTGCCAGCAGCTCCCATGGGACAGGTCAAGAGACCCAGTACTTC
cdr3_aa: CASSSHGTGQETQYF

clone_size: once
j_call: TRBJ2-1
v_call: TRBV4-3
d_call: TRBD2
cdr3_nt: TGCGCCAGCAGCCAAGGGGTCCGGCAGACAGTTAGCGGGGTGTTTTTCGATGAGCAGTTCTTC
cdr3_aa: CASSQGVRQTVSGVFFDEQFF